A selection of T cell receptor beta chains follows, all from one sample in a study of blood T cell repertoires in COVID-19. Here immunoSEQ multiplex PCR was the method, and the copy in TCRdb shows in-frame clones only, minus some. The sample shows 150,000 to 200,000 clones, approximately 84% of them seen only once. The sequencing input was PBMCs or T cells enriched from blood (not recorded which). These receptors were collected from a middle-aged man who had recovered from COVID-19. Each CDR3 is given with its conserved first and last residue. The order of the fields is V gene, clone size, J gene, D gene, CDR3 protein, CDR3 DNA. D genes are given only for firm matches. Rows give clone size only sometimes, using once, few, many, or a class for an expanded clone.

V: TRBV9
size: NA
J: TRBJ2-6
D: NA
CDR3: CASSSERPGANVLTF
DNA: TGTGCCAGCAGCTCCGAGCGACCTGGGGCCAACGTCCTGACTTTC

V: TRBV2
size: NA
J: TRBJ1-5
D: TRBD1
CDR3: CASSRTGRHSNQPQHF
DNA: TGTGCCAGCAGCCGGACAGGGAGACATAGCAATCAGCCCCAGCATTTT

V: TRBV18
size: NA
J: TRBJ2-1
D: TRBD2
CDR3: CASSPPVGGGEQFF
DNA: TGTGCCAGCTCACCACCGGTCGGGGGGGGTGAGCAGTTCTTC

V: TRBV12-3/TRBV12-4
size: NA
J: TRBJ1-2
D: NA
CDR3: CASSLAGGYTF
DNA: TGTGCCAGCAGCCTGGCGGGGGGCTACACCTTC

V: TRBV30
size: once
J: TRBJ1-2
D: NA
CDR3: CAWTGIHYGYTF
DNA: TGTGCCTGGACGGGGATACACTATGGCTACACCTTC

V: TRBV7-9
size: NA
J: TRBJ2-7
D: TRBD2
CDR3: CASSPGGGRYEQYF
DNA: TGTGCCAGCAGCCCCGGGGGGGGAAGGTACGAGCAGTACTTC

V: TRBV6-1
size: once
J: TRBJ2-4
D: TRBD1
CDR3: CASSEVGRGLRSQNIQYF
DNA: TGTGCCAGCAGTGAAGTAGGCAGGGGGCTTAGGTCTCAAAACATTCAGTACTTC

V: TRBV18
size: once
J: TRBJ2-3
D: TRBD2
CDR3: CASSTSASGGLSDTQYF
DNA: TGTGCCAGCTCAACCTCGGCTAGCGGGGGTTTGTCGGATACGCAGTATTTT

V: TRBV3-1/TRBV3-2
size: few
J: TRBJ1-1
D: TRBD1
CDR3: CASSLGQGATEAFF
DNA: TGTGCCAGCAGCCTAGGACAGGGCGCCACTGAAGCTTTCTTT

V: TRBV11-3
size: NA
J: TRBJ2-7
D: TRBD1
CDR3: CASSRTGSYEQYF
DNA: TGTGCCAGCTCTCGGACAGGGAGCTACGAGCAGTACTTC

V: TRBV18
size: NA
J: TRBJ1-4
D: NA
CDR3: CASSPPGSTAGGEKLFF
DNA: TGTGCCAGCTCACCACCGGGTTCGACAGCAGGAGGGGAAAAACTGTTTTTT

V: TRBV9
size: NA
J: TRBJ2-7
D: NA
CDR3: CASSVVLGIAHEQYF
DNA: TGTGCCAGCAGCGTAGTTCTGGGTATAGCCCACGAGCAGTACTTC

V: TRBV4-3
size: NA
J: TRBJ2-2
D: TRBD2
CDR3: CASSQDRIAGRNTGELFF
DNA: TGCGCCAGCAGCCAAGATAGGATAGCGGGGCGTAACACCGGGGAGCTGTTTTTT

V: TRBV9
size: NA
J: TRBJ1-1
D: NA
CDR3: CASTPQLSRGVNTEAFF
DNA: TGTGCCAGCACCCCTCAGTTATCCAGGGGAGTGAACACTGAAGCTTTCTTT

V: TRBV7-9
size: NA
J: TRBJ1-4
D: TRBD1
CDR3: CAGTTGGNEKLFF
DNA: TGTGCCGGGACGACAGGGGGTAATGAAAAACTGTTTTTT

V: TRBV20-1
size: NA
J: TRBJ1-1
D: NA
CDR3: CSASRGRGAMNTEAFF
DNA: TGCAGTGCTAGTAGGGGGAGAGGGGCCATGAACACTGAAGCTTTCTTT

V: TRBV11-3
size: NA
J: TRBJ2-7
D: NA
CDR3: CASSLGGSTEQYF
DNA: TGTGCCAGCAGCTTAGGGGGCAGCACGGAACAGTACTTC

V: TRBV29-1
size: once
J: TRBJ2-2
D: TRBD1
CDR3: CSVRDRGQTGELFF
DNA: TGCAGCGTTCGGGACAGGGGGCAAACCGGGGAGCTGTTTTTT

V: TRBV7-3
size: NA
J: TRBJ2-2
D: TRBD1
CDR3: CASSPGGTYTGELFF
DNA: TGTGCCAGCAGCCCAGGGGGAACCTACACCGGGGAGCTGTTTTTT

V: TRBV6-6
size: NA
J: TRBJ2-7
D: NA
CDR3: CASSYQNRVYEQYF
DNA: TGTGCCAGCAGTTACCAGAACAGGGTGTACGAGCAGTACTTC

V: TRBV6-6
size: NA
J: TRBJ2-5
D: NA
CDR3: CASSRTEVGETQYF
DNA: TGTGCCAGCAGTCGGACGGAGGTAGGGGAGACCCAGTACTTC

V: TRBV27
size: NA
J: TRBJ2-7
D: TRBD1
CDR3: CASSLLGQRSYEQYF
DNA: TGTGCCAGCAGCCTCCTGGGACAGCGATCATACGAGCAGTACTTC

V: TRBV19
size: few
J: TRBJ1-5
D: NA
CDR3: CASSISRLSSYSNQPQHF
DNA: TGTGCCAGTAGTATTTCCCGTCTCTCTTCCTATAGCAATCAGCCCCAGCATTTT

V: TRBV7-2
size: few
J: TRBJ2-7
D: TRBD1
CDR3: CATARGQGAIDEQYF
DNA: TGTGCCACCGCCCGTGGGCAGGGGGCTATCGACGAGCAGTACTTC

V: TRBV5-4
size: NA
J: TRBJ1-4
D: NA
CDR3: CASSSYDEKLFF
DNA: TGTGCCAGCAGCTCCTATGATGAAAAACTGTTTTTT

V: TRBV5-5
size: few
J: TRBJ1-2
D: TRBD1
CDR3: CASSLLQGGSGYTF
DNA: TGTGCCAGCAGCTTGTTGCAGGGGGGCTCTGGCTACACCTTC

V: TRBV6-2/TRBV6-3
size: many
J: TRBJ2-5
D: NA
CDR3: CASSYRGYQETQYF
DNA: TGTGCCAGCAGTTACAGGGGCTACCAAGAGACCCAGTACTTC

V: TRBV19
size: NA
J: TRBJ1-3
D: NA
CDR3: CASGGWSGNTIYF
DNA: TGTGCCAGCGGGGGGTGGTCTGGAAACACCATATATTTT

V: TRBV28
size: NA
J: TRBJ1-2
D: NA
CDR3: CASTTSTNSGYTF
DNA: TGTGCCAGCACCACGAGTACGAACTCCGGCTACACCTTC

V: TRBV11-2
size: NA
J: TRBJ1-1
D: TRBD1
CDR3: CASSYAGQGIGAFF
DNA: TGTGCCAGCAGCTACGCGGGACAGGGAATAGGTGCTTTCTTT

V: TRBV2
size: NA
J: TRBJ1-4
D: NA
CDR3: CASSATGRMGKLFF
DNA: TGTGCCAGCAGTGCAACAGGGCGGATGGGAAAACTGTTTTTT

V: TRBV5-1
size: NA
J: TRBJ2-7
D: TRBD1
CDR3: CASSLRGQDTSPAYEQYF
DNA: TGCGCCAGCAGCTTGAGAGGACAGGACACATCGCCCGCCTACGAGCAGTACTTC

V: TRBV7-9
size: NA
J: TRBJ1-2
D: TRBD1
CDR3: CASSMTGDHGYTF
DNA: TGTGCCAGCAGCATGACAGGGGACCATGGCTACACCTTC

V: TRBV5-1
size: NA
J: TRBJ2-5
D: TRBD2
CDR3: CASSLGTSGQETQYF
DNA: TGCGCCAGCAGCTTGGGGACTAGCGGCCAAGAGACCCAGTACTTC

V: TRBV3-1/TRBV3-2
size: NA
J: TRBJ1-6
D: NA
CDR3: CASSLRPGGNSPLHF
DNA: TGTGCCAGCAGCCTCCGACCGGGGGGAAATTCACCCCTCCACTTT

V: TRBV10-3
size: NA
J: TRBJ2-5
D: TRBD2
CDR3: CAISTGLAGGRQETQYF
DNA: TGTGCCATCAGCACGGGACTAGCGGGGGGGCGCCAAGAGACCCAGTACTTC

V: TRBV20-1
size: once
J: TRBJ1-1
D: NA
CDR3: CSALLNTEAFF
DNA: TGCAGTGCTCTACTGAACACTGAAGCTTTCTTT

V: TRBV5-5
size: NA
J: TRBJ1-2
D: NA
CDR3: CASSTTGQINYGYTF
DNA: TGTGCCAGCAGCACAACAGGACAGATTAACTATGGCTACACCTTC

V: TRBV6-6
size: NA
J: TRBJ2-6
D: NA
CDR3: CASVKGGGANVLTF
DNA: TGTGCCAGCGTTAAAGGGGGTGGGGCCAACGTCCTGACTTTC